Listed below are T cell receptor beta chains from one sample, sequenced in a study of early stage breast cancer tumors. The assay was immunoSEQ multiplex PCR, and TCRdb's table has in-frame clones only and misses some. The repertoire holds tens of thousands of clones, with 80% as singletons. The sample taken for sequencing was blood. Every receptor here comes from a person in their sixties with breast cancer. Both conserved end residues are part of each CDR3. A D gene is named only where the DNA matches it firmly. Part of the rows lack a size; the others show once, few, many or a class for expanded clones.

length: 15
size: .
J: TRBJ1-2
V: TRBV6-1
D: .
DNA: TGTGCCAGCAGTGGGTATATACCTACCGGCGGTGGCTACACCTTC
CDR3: CASSGYIPTGGGYTF

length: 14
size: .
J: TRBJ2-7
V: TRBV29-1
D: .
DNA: TGCAGCGTTGAAGCTGGGGGACTGTACTACGAGCAGTACTTC
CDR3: CSVEAGGLYYEQYF

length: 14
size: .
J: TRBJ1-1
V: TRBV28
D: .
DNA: TGTGCCAGCACTTCGACAGGACCTAACACTGAAGCTTTCTTT
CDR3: CASTSTGPNTEAFF

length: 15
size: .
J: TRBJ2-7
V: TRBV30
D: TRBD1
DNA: TGTGCCTGGAGTGTACCGAGACAGGGTCGGTTCGAGCAGTACTTC
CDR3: CAWSVPRQGRFEQYF

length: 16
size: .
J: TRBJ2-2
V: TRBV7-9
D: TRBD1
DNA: TGTGCCAGCAGCGTACCGGGACAGGGGCACACCGGGGAGCTGTTTTTT
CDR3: CASSVPGQGHTGELFF

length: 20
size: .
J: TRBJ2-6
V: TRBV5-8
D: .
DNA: TGTGCCAGCAGCGTTCCGTTGTTGGGCTTCATAGACTCTGGGGCCAACGTCCTGACTTTC
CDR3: CASSVPLLGFIDSGANVLTF

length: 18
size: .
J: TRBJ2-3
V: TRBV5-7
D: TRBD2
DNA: TGTGCCAGCAGCTTGGTCGAGACTAGCCCCGCCACCACAGATACGCAGTATTTT
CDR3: CASSLVETSPATTDTQYF

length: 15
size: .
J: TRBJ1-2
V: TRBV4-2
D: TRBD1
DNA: TGTGCCAGCAGCCAAGAACGTACAGGGGGCTATGGCTACACCTTC
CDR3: CASSQERTGGYGYTF

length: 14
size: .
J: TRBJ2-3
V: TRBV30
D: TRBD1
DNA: TGTGCCTGGCTTAGGGACAGGGACTCAGATACGCAGTATTTT
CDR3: CAWLRDRDSDTQYF

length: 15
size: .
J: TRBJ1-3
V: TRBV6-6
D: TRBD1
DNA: TGTGCCAGCAGCTGGGGACAGCAAACTGGAAACACCATATATTTT
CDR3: CASSWGQQTGNTIYF

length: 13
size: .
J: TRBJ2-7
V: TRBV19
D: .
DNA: TGTGCCAGTAGTATATCCTGGGCCAACGAGCAGTACTTC
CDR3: CASSISWANEQYF

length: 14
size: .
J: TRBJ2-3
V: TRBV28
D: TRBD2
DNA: TGTGCCAGCAGGCCCAGCGGGAGTGGGGATACGCAGTATTTT
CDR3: CASRPSGSGDTQYF

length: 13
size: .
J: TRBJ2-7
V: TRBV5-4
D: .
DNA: TGTGCCAGCAGCTTTGGCCCCTTCTACGAGCAGTACTTC
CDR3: CASSFGPFYEQYF

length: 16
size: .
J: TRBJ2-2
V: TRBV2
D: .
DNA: TGTGCCAGCAGTGAAGGGGGGTACAGGGTCCCCGGGGAGCTGTTTTTT
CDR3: CASSEGGYRVPGELFF

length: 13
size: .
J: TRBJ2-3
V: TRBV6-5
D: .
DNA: TGTGCCAGCAGTTTGAGTTTTCAGGCTACGCAGTATTTT
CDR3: CASSLSFQATQYF

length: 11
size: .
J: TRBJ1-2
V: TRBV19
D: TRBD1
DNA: TGTGCCAGTACAGGGGGGTATGGCTACACCTTC
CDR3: CASTGGYGYTF

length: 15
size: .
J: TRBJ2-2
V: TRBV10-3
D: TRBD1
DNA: TGTGCCATCAGCCCCGGGACAGGGAACACCGGGGAGCTGTTTTTT
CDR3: CAISPGTGNTGELFF

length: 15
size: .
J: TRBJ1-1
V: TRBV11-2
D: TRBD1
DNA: TGTGCCAGCAGCTCTTTCGGGACAGCGAACACTGAAGCTTTCTTT
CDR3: CASSSFGTANTEAFF

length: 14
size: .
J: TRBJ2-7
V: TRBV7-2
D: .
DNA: TGTGCCAGCAGTACGAACAGCAAAGTTGGGGAGCAGTACTTC
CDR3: CASSTNSKVGEQYF

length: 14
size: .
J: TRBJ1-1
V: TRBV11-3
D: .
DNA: TGTGCCAGCAGCCTATGGGGCTACGACACTGAAGCTTTCTTT
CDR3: CASSLWGYDTEAFF

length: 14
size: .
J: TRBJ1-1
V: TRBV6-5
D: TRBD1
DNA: TGTGCCAGCAGTCCCGGGACAGCGAACACTGAAGCTTTCTTT
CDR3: CASSPGTANTEAFF

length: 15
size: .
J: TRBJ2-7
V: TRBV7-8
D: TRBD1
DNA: TGTGCCAGCAGCTTGCTCGGGACAGAAGACTACGAGCAGTACTTC
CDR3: CASSLLGTEDYEQYF

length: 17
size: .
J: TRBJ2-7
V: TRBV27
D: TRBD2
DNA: TGTGCCAGCAGCAGCCGACCCGGACTAGGCCAGTCCTACGAGCAGTACTTC
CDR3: CASSSRPGLGQSYEQYF

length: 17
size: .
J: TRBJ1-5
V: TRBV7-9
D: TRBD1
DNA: TGTGCCAGCAGCTTAGGGGGGACGACAGGGGGCCTTCAGCCCCAGCATTTT
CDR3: CASSLGGTTGGLQPQHF

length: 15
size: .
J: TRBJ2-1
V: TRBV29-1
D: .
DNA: TGCAGCGGACAACGGGAGCTGGGCACCTACAATGAGCAGTTCTTC
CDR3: CSGQRELGTYNEQFF

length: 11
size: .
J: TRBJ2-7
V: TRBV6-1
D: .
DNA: TGTGCCAGCCTAGATGACTACGAGCAGTACTTC
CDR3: CASLDDYEQYF

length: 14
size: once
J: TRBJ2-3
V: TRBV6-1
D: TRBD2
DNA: TGTGCCAGCATCAGCGGGAGTAGGGCAGATACGCAGTATTTT
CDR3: CASISGSRADTQYF

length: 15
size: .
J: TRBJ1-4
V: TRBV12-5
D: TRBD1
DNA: TGTGCTAGTGGTTTGCTCCAAGACAGGGGCGAAAAACTGTTTTTT
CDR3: CASGLLQDRGEKLFF

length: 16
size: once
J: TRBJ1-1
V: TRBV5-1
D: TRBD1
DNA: TGCGCCAGCAGCTTCGGACAGGGGCAGATGAACACTGAAGCTTTCTTT
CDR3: CASSFGQGQMNTEAFF

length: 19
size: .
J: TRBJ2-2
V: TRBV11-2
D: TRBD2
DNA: TGTGCCAGCAGCCCCTCCATTACGGGAGGCAGAGCGAACACCGGGGAGCTGTTTTTT
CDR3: CASSPSITGGRANTGELFF

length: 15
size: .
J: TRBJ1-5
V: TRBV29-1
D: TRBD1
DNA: TGCAGCGCCGTCGAAGGGGGCAGTGGCAATCAGCCCCAGCATTTT
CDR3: CSAVEGGSGNQPQHF